This T cell receptor beta chain derives from a study of T cells in Graves' hyperthyroidism and ophthalmopathy. Study-level findings and limits: Clonotypes that were expanded in thyroid above 0.001 mostly appeared in blood too.

RNA transcripts served as the template for amplifying TCR beta CDR3 regions. The HTBI primer set was used in a first-round RT-PCR of the TCR CDR3. TCRdb used MiXCR to reprocess the multiplex PCR reads, holding one entry per CDR3 protein. The sample contains about 600,000 distinct CDR3 sequences, 13% to 15% of which appear only once. The V gene end was trimmed by 5 bases and the J gene end by 7 bases; junction bases not matched to a gene: 12. The CDR3 runs 15 residues. CDR1 and CDR2 (germline): DFQATT, SNEGSKA (reference sequence). This clonotype was counted many times. Its antigen is not identified. Diagnostic decisions used clinical symptoms, serum thyroxine and TRAb, thyroid ultrasound and orbital computed tomography.

The V and J genes are TRBV20-1 and TRBJ2-1; 9 nucleotides agree with TRBD2. This receptor was identified in a woman younger than 30 with Graves' ophthalmopathy. Material: blood. The CDR3: CSARIAGEGWNEQFF. The CDR3 DNA is TGCAGTGCTCGGATAGCGGGAGAGGGGTGGAATGAGCAGTTCTTC.